The TCR beta chain described here comes from a study of blood T cell repertoires in COVID-19. The wider study: Sites in the United States, Italy and Spain provided acute and convalescent COVID-19 samples. From T cells, B-cell-depleted T cells, or PBMCs came the material, which was cDNA or gDNA.

In the original analysis: Amplification with reference gene primers provided the estimates of nucleated cell counts. TCRdb's copy holds only in-frame clones and misses some; the assay was immunoSEQ multiplex PCR. From that table come the V and J calls and clone size; the DNA was used to work out D and trimming. The table includes around 320,000 clones, about nine tenths detected once. This clonotype was obtained from a man between 18 and 35 years old with active or convalescent COVID-19. The sequencing input was peripheral blood.

The CDR3 nucleotides read TGTGCCAGCAGCTCCCGGGACAGGGCTAATAGTATGGGGACCCAGTACTTC. Its translation: CASSSRDRANSMGTQYF. This chain joins TRBV5-6 and TRBJ2-5, with 9 positions matching TRBD1. The CDR3 spans 17 residues. Germline trimming cut 3 bases from V and 7 bases from J; bases unmatched to any gene: 16. The V gene's germline CDR1 is SGHDT and CDR2 YYEEEE.